This note documents a single T cell receptor (beta chain) sequence. The antigen is not known. The assay was immunoSEQ multiplex PCR, and TCRdb's table has in-frame clones only and misses some. The sample shows some 25,000 clones, around 84% of them seen only once. The V gene lost 6 bases and the J gene lost 3 bases, with 14 bases spanning the gap. The CDR3 runs to 14 residues. The germline V gene has CDR1 MNHNY and CDR2 SVGAGI (reference sequence). The data were taken from a study of PD-1 blockade in classical Hodgkin lymphoma. Across the study: Once every 2 weeks, patients received intravenous nivolumab at 3 mg/kg.

All the patients suffered relapse after autologous stem cell transplantation, and brentuximab vedotin exposure differed. Patients showed best responses of complete response, partial response or progressive disease. General study results and limits: By C4D1, diversity of CD4+ TCRs had risen significantly, whereas that of CD8+ TCRs had not.

The J gene is TRBJ2-5, the V gene TRBV6-6; weak D call: TRBD2 (5 bases). This TCR was recovered from a human donor with classical Hodgkin lymphoma. Sequences were derived from peripheral blood mononuclear cells (PBMCs), sampled before the second cycle of nivolumab. The CDR3 DNA reads as TGTGCCAGCAGGGAAGGCCTCGGGAAAGAGACCCAGTACTTC. Its protein product is CASREGLGKETQYF.